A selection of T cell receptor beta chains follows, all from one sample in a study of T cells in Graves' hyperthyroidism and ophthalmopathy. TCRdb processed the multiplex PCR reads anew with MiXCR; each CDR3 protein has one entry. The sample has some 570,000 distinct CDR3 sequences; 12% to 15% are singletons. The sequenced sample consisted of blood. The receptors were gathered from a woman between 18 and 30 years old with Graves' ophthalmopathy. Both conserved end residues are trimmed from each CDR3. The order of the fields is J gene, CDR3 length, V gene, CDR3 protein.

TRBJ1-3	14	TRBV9	ASSVEDIYSGNTIY
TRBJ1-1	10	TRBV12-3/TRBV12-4	ASSTSGLEAF
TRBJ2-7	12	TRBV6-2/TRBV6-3	ASSTHGSVYEQY
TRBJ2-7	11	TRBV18	ASSEAASYEQY
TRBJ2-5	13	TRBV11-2	ASSLPGTGGETQY
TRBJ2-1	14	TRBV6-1	ASRTAGLESYNEQF
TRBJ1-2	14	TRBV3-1	ASSQDWDRGYYGYT
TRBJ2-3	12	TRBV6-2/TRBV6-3	ASSTHLGPDTQY
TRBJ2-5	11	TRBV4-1	ASSLGLAETKY
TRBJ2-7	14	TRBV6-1	ASSEWRTASIYEQY
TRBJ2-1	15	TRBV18	ASSPRTGTGGSPEQF
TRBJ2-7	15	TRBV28	ASSIFGGREPPYEQY
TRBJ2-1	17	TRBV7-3	ASSLKVGSGSLSYNEQF
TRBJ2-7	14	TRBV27	ASSLGYGQRAYEQY
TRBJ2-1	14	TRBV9	ASSITKAGAKNEQF
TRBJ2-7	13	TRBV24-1	ATSGTPGPRDEQY
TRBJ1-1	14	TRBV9	ASSASLRQENTEAF
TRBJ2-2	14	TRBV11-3	ASSSGTGMGTGELF
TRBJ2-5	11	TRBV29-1	SALRGLGETQY
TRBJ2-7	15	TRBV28	ASITSWVREGQSEQY
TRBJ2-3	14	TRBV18	ASSPFGIAGADTQY
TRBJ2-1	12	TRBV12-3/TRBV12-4	ASSPGVGDSEQF
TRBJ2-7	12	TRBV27	ASSLDGSYSEQY
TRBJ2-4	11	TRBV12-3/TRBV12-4	ASMGGGPDIQY
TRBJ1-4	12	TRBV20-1	SALLGGVNEKLF
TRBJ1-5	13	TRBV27	ASSLVRGINQPQH
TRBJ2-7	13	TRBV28	ASILGSGSTYEQY
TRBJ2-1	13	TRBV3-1	ASSRPGTSGNEQF
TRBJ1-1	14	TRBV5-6	ASSLAGKGRRTGAF
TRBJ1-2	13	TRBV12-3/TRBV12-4	ASSDHTGVGYGYT
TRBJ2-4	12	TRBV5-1	ASSGLAGDNIQY
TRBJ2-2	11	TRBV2	ASGTDNTGELF
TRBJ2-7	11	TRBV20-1	SALAGVRYEQY
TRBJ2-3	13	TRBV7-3	ASSSTSGRADTQY
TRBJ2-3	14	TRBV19	ASSGSGSASTDTQY
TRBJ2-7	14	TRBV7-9	ASSSARTTSSYEQY
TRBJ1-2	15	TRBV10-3	AISESGQRMGSAGYT
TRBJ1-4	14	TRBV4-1	ASSHSRQGANEKLF
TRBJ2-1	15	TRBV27	ASSRTSGLHNRNEQF
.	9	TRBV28	ASSPRVDQF
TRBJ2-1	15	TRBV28	ASSLLGETRSYNEQF
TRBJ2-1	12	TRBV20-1	SADGLAGLNEQF
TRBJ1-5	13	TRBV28	ASRSGGFVNQPQH
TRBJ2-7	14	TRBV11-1	ASSVLGDRGLYEQY
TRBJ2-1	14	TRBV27	ASSLTPGSGSNEQF
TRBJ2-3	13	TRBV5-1	ASSLTGASTDTQY
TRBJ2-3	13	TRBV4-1	ASSQEGGGTDTQY
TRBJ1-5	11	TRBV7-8	ASTKRVNQPQH
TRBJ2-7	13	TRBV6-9	ASSSRGQGSYEQY
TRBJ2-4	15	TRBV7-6	ASSPGARWGAKNIQY
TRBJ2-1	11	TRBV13	ASSSQGGREQF